Below, 16 T cell receptor beta chains from the same sample are listed, as sequenced in a study of cytomegalovirus exposure and HLA in healthy donors. The PCR made use of 60 Vbeta and 13 Jbeta primers. Sequenced by immunoSEQ multiplex PCR; TCRdb stores in-frame clones only, minus some. The repertoire holds about 160,000 clones, approximately 83% seen once, with over 1.5% in the top ten. The sequencing sample was made of PBMCs. The receptors shown here come from a young woman in good health and CMV-seronegative.

The genes are TRBV2 and TRBJ2-2; D possibly corresponds to TRBD1 (6 bases). CDR1 and CDR2 (germline): SNHLY, FYNNEI. The length of the CDR3 is 12 residues. Trimming removed 7 bases at V and 3 bases at J, with 6 bases between. This CDR3 reads CASTGDTGELFF. The CDR3 DNA follows: TGTGCCAGCACAGGGGACACCGGGGAGCTGTTTTTT.

Concerning this clone itself: The sample contains more than one DNA sequence encoding this CDR3. The chain links TRBV11-2 to TRBJ1-6; D possibly corresponds to TRBD1 (5 bases). The germline CDR1 and CDR2 sequences are SGHAT and FQNNGV. The germline V and J ends were trimmed by 3 bases and 8 bases, with 8 bases remaining between them. This CDR3 is 13 amino acids long. The CDR3 spells CASSFLQDSPLHF. Written as DNA, the CDR3 is TGTGCCAGCAGCTTCCTACAGGATTCACCCCTCCACTTT.

The chain recombines TRBV5-1 with TRBJ2-1; 9 positions agree with TRBD1. This CDR3 contains 16 residues. The J segment lost 9 bases and the V segment lost 7 bases, leaving 17 bases of the junction unmatched. Germline values: CDR1 SGHRS, CDR2 YFSETQ. The CDR3 spells CASVLSGTGSGSEQFF. Written as DNA, the CDR3 is TGCGCCAGCGTCCTCTCCGGGACAGGGTCCGGTAGTGAGCAGTTCTTC.

This chain uses TRBV12-5 with TRBJ1-1, with D uncertain. The CDR3 totals 13 residues. From germline, CDR1 is LGHNT and CDR2 FRNRAP. V lost 0 bases to trimming and J lost 4 bases, with 6 bases between them. CDR3 nucleotides: TGTGCTAGTGGTTTGGTACGGGGCACTGAAGCTTTCTTT. Protein sequence: CASGLVRGTEAFF. The whole variable domain, remainder taken from reference TRBV12-5 and TRBJ1-1, is DARVTQTPRHKVTEMGQEVTMRCQPILGHNTVFWYRQTMMQGLELLAYFRNRAPLDDSGMPKDRFSAEMPDATLATLKIQPSEPRDSAVYFCASGLVRGTEAFFGQGTRLTVV.

The chain joins TRBV10-3 to TRBJ2-1; 12 bases are a match to TRBD2. The CDR3 covers 14 residues. The V gene end was trimmed by 4 bases and the J gene end by 9 bases; junction bases not matched to a gene: 4. The germline V gene has CDR1 ENHRY and CDR2 SYGVKD. Written as DNA, the CDR3 is TGTGCCATCAGTGGGACTAGCGGGGCTGTTGAGCAGTTCTTC. Translated, it gives CAISGTSGAVEQFF.

The J gene is TRBJ1-1, the V gene TRBV7-9; the D gene is possibly TRBD1 (6 bases). This CDR3 is 14 amino acids long. Germline assignment: CDR1 SEHNR and CDR2 FQNEAQ (reference sequence). Trimming removed 5 bases at V and 1 base at J, with 11 bases between. The DNA of the CDR3 is TGTGCCAGCAGCACCCCGACAGGGAACACTGAAGCTTTCTTT. Protein: CASSTPTGNTEAFF.

The chain combines TRBV5-4 with TRBJ2-1, with 11 bases identical to TRBD2. CDR1 and CDR2 (germline): SGHNT, YYREEE (reference sequence). V gave up 1 base and J gave up 4 bases; unmatched junction bases: 4. The length of the CDR3 is 16 residues. The CDR3 region is CASSLMLAGGYNEQFF. In DNA form, the CDR3 reads TGTGCCAGCAGCTTGATGCTAGCGGGGGGTTACAATGAGCAGTTCTTC.

The DNA for the CDR3 is TGTGCCTGGAGTGAGCAGGGTGGCGAGCAGTACTTC. It translates to CAWSEQGGEQYF. This sequence joins TRBV30 and TRBJ2-7, with a weak D call TRBD1 (5 bases). The CDR3 contains 12 residues. The germline V and J ends were trimmed by 1 base and 6 bases, with 10 bases remaining between them. Germline V gene sequence: CDR1 GTSNPN, CDR2 SVGIG (reference sequence).

The chain has TRBV7-9 and TRBJ2-1; 8 bases match TRBD2. V shed 1 base and J 7 bases; nucleotides not matched to a gene: 9. The CDR3 consists of 16 residues. Germline CDR1 is SEHNR and CDR2 is FQNEAQ (reference sequence). The CDR3, as DNA: TGTGCCAGCAGCTTAGTCCGGGGGGGCCTTTATAATGAGCAGTTCTTC. As protein: CASSLVRGGLYNEQFF.

The V gene is TRBV19, the J gene TRBJ1-4, with TRBD1 identical over 11 bases. The junction had 1 base not matched to a gene; V was cut back by 5 bases and J by 8 bases. The CDR3 totals 13 residues. Germline assignment: CDR1 LNHDA and CDR2 SQIVND (reference sequence). CDR3 coding DNA: TGTGCCAGTAGTTGGACAGGGGGCGAAAAACTGTTTTTT. It encodes CASSWTGGEKLFF.

J is TRBJ2-1 and V is TRBV2; TRBD1 matches 8 bases. J was trimmed by 5 bases and V by 4 bases; bases with no gene match: 7. This CDR3 spans 15 amino acids. The germline V gene encodes CDR1 SNHLY and CDR2 FYNNEI. The CDR3 sequence: CASSGGRGQNNEQFF. The DNA of the CDR3 is TGTGCCAGCAGTGGGGGCAGGGGGCAAAACAATGAGCAGTTCTTC.

V gene TRBV10-3 combines with J gene TRBJ2-7; D unclear. The V end was cut by 7 bases, the J end by 5 bases, with 18 bases between. The CDR3 spans 14 residues. Germline V gives CDR1 ENHRY, CDR2 SYGVKD. CDR3 sequence reads: CAIKKESGQHEQYF. CDR3 nucleotides: TGTGCCATCAAAAAAGAGAGTGGGCAACACGAGCAGTACTTC.

This clone was recorded once. The rearrangement links TRBV6-6 to TRBJ2-1; 8 nucleotides agree with TRBD1. The CDR3 length is 12 residues. Germline trimming cut 8 bases from V and 6 bases from J; bases unmatched to any gene: 3. Germline V gene sequence: CDR1 MNHNY, CDR2 SVGAGI (reference sequence). This chain's CDR3 is CASYQGANEQFF. The CDR3 DNA is TGTGCCAGCTATCAGGGGGCCAATGAGCAGTTCTTC.

This clone appeared a single time. The J gene is TRBJ1-2, the V gene TRBV12-5; TRBD1 agrees at 8 bases. From germline, CDR1 is LGHNT and CDR2 FRNRAP. The V gene end was trimmed by 6 bases and the J gene end by 6 bases; junction bases not matched to a gene: 9. The CDR3 extends over 14 amino acids. Here the CDR3 DNA reads TGTGCTAGTGGCAACCCAGGGGGCCAACATGGCTACACCTTC. Translated, it gives CASGNPGGQHGYTF.

The V call is TRBV19, the J call TRBJ1-2; D remains unclear. V lost 4 bases and J lost 8, with 20 bases in between. CDR3 length: 15 residues. Germline V gene sequence: CDR1 LNHDA, CDR2 SQIVND (reference sequence). This CDR3 reads CASSRTDRNSRGYTF. The CDR3 DNA is TGTGCCAGTAGTAGAACAGACCGAAACTCCCGGGGCTACACCTTC.

The rearrangement links TRBV28 to TRBJ2-7, with 10 bases fitting TRBD2. This CDR3 has 16 residues. Germline V gene data show CDR1 as MDHEN and CDR2 as SYDVKM. The V segment lost 5 bases and the J segment 1 base; nucleotides outside the gene matches: 8. CDR3 region: CASSASGGARSYEQYF. CDR3 DNA: TGTGCCAGCAGTGCCAGCGGGGGGGCCAGATCCTACGAGCAGTACTTC.